The present TCR beta chain was sequenced within a study of cytomegalovirus exposure and HLA in healthy donors. Study findings and constraints: Later, an analysis showed that TCR beta chains associated with HLA were more clonally expanded than others that were equally common.

While unrecorded immune exposures were likely, the donors were nominally healthy when sampled. V lost 2 bases to trimming and J lost 5 bases; unmatched junction nucleotides: 11. Germline CDR1 reads SNHLY; CDR2 reads FYNNEI. The CDR3 length is 16 residues. Details on this clone: Its antigen remains unidentified.

PCR amplification relied on 60 Vbeta primers (plus 13 Jbeta primers). Only in-frame clones appear in the TCRdb table, and some are missing; sequencing was by immunoSEQ multiplex PCR. The sample lists about 130,000 clones, about 74% seen once, with approximately 5.4% in the top ten. The TCR sequence derives from a woman aged 45-65 years in good health and CMV-seropositive. The specimen was PBMCs. The chain couples TRBV2 to TRBJ1-1; 7 bases match TRBD1. DNA of the CDR3: TGTGCCAGCAGTGAAATTCGCGACAGGGTGGGAACTGAAGCTTTCTTT. Translating it yields CASSEIRDRVGTEAFF.